Sequencing of this T cell receptor (beta chain) was carried out in a study of T cells in Graves' hyperthyroidism and ophthalmopathy. Broader study findings: Ophthalmopathy was identified by the model a median about 6.4 months ahead of onset. Blood also showed most of the thyroid clonotypes that were expanded above 0.001.

RNA transcripts gave rise to amplified TCR beta CDR3 regions. HTBI primers were used for first-round RT-PCR of the TCR CDR3. Each CDR3 protein gets one entry after TCRdb re-called the multiplex PCR reads with MiXCR. The table includes 400,000 or so distinct CDR3 sequences, approximately 14% detected once. Diagnosis rested on symptoms, serum thyroxine and TRAb, thyroid ultrasound, and orbital computed tomography. PBMCs were obtained from 9 to 10 ml fresh peripheral blood. Germline V gene data show CDR1 as DFQATT and CDR2 as SNEGSKA (reference sequence). Trimming pared 6 bases from V and 7 bases from J, leaving 17 bases between. There are 13 residues in the CDR3. In this sample, this clonotype turned up many times. Its target is not known.

The clonotype originates from an older woman with Graves' ophthalmopathy. V gene TRBV20-1 combines with J gene TRBJ2-3, with D possibly matching TRBD2 (6 bases). Sequenced sample: blood. CDR3 protein: CSAAVSSEYTQYF. CDR3 DNA sequence: TGCAGTGCCGCGGTGTCTAGCGAGTATACGCAGTATTTT.